This entry features one T cell receptor (beta chain) sequence. Its target is not known. These data are taken from a study of vaccination effects on CD4 cells after COVID-19. Researchers isolated CD4+ T cells once approximately eleven days of culture had elapsed. Participants received two doses of either the BNT162b2 or mRNA-1273 vaccine. Trimming shortened V by 3 bases and J by 7 bases, and 13 bases separated the two germline ends. This CDR3 contains 13 residues. The V gene's germline CDR1 is SQVTM and CDR2 ANQGSEA. Profiling relied on immunoSEQ multiplex PCR, and the TCRdb table lists in-frame clones only, not all of them. The data contain more than 35,000 clones, 65% to 80% of them singletons.

The genes are TRBV29-1 and TRBJ2-1; TRBD2 might be the D (6 bases). The sequence came from a human donor who received a COVID-19 vaccine. The sample was CD4+ T cells from PBMCs cultured without peptide, taken after COVID-19 vaccination. CDR3 DNA: TGCAGCGTTGATGGTAGGGCGGGGAATGAGCAGTTCTTC. Its translation: CSVDGRAGNEQFF.